A single sample gave rise to the 8 T cell receptor beta chains below, sequenced in a study of shared clonotypes between healthy human individuals. CD45RO-negative, CCR7-selected cells formed the naive CD8 fraction, which excluded terminally differentiated effector memory CD45RA+ cells. Some clones are missing from TCRdb's copy, which holds only in-frame ones; the method was immunoSEQ multiplex PCR. The sample records roughly 2 million clones, approximately 94% being singletons. Sample: naive CD8+ T cells sorted from blood. These receptors originate from a man between 18 and 35 years old in good health.

This rearrangement joins TRBV6-6 to TRBJ1-3; no definite D call. Germline V gene lookup returns CDR1 MNHNY and CDR2 SVGAGI (reference sequence). V lost 6 bases, J lost 0 bases, and 15 bases lay in between. CDR3 length equals 16 residues. CDR3 protein: CASSPYGEGSGNTIYF. The CDR3 DNA is TGTGCCAGCAGCCCCTATGGGGAGGGCTCTGGAAACACCATATATTTT.

The rearrangement joins TRBV29-1 to TRBJ2-1, with D unclear. V dropped 4 bases and J dropped 10 bases, with 23 bases sitting between them. The CDR3 consists of 15 residues. Per the germline V gene, CDR1 is SQVTM and CDR2 is ANQGSEA. CDR3 sequence (DNA): TGCAGCGTTGGTGGGGAAGGCACCCTAATGGGGGAGCAGTTCTTC. It translates to CSVGGEGTLMGEQFF.

The chain has TRBV7-9 and TRBJ2-7; a weak D match, TRBD1 (6 bases). V lost 5 bases and J lost 1, with 18 bases in between. The CDR3 spans 16 residues. CDR1 SEHNR and CDR2 FQNEAQ come from the germline V gene (reference sequence). CDR3 sequence (DNA): TGTGCCAGCAGCATCCACCGGGACATGGATTCCTACGAGCAGTACTTC. Translated, it gives CASSIHRDMDSYEQYF. The full variable domain, completed using reference TRBV7-9 and TRBJ2-7, is DTGVSQNPRHKITKRGQNVTFRCDPISEHNRLYWYRQTLGQGPEFLTYFQNEAQLEKSRLLSDRFSAERPKGSFSTLEIQRTEQGDSAMYLCASSIHRDMDSYEQYFGPGTRLTVT.

This rearrangement joins TRBV5-1 to TRBJ2-7; TRBD1 matches 7 bases. The germline V gene encodes CDR1 SGHRS and CDR2 YFSETQ. V lost 0 bases and J lost 0; bases outside the gene matches: 9. The CDR3 runs 17 residues. The DNA for the CDR3 is TGCGCCAGCAGCTTGGCCACCCAGACAGGGAGCTCCTACGAGCAGTACTTC. Translation gives CASSLATQTGSSYEQYF.

The sample holds a few counts of this clone. This chain links TRBV25-1 with TRBJ2-7; 8 positions match TRBD1. Germline CDR1 and CDR2: MGHDK and SYGVNS. The CDR3 loop spans 12 amino acids. V was clipped by 4 bases and J by 9 bases; unmatched bases: 5. CDR3 region: CASSATRGLQYF. Here the CDR3 DNA reads TGTGCCAGCAGTGCGACCAGGGGGCTGCAGTACTTC.

Here the CDR3 DNA reads TGCAGCGTTGAAGGTGCGGGGACAAATGGCTACACCTTC. As protein: CSVEGAGTNGYTF. The V gene is TRBV29-1, the J gene TRBJ1-2; possible D gene TRBD1, 6 bases. The CDR3 is 13 amino acids. Germline assignment: CDR1 SQVTM and CDR2 ANQGSEA. Trimming removed 1 base from V and 6 bases from J, with 12 bases in between.

CDR3: CASSMTGTSQYEQYF. The DNA for the CDR3 is TGTGCCAGCAGTATGACCGGGACTAGCCAGTACGAGCAGTACTTC. The chain joins TRBV7-9 to TRBJ2-7; TRBD2 matches at 9 bases. The trim removed 6 bases at V and 4 bases at J, leaving 10 bases unmatched. Germline CDR1 SEHNR, CDR2 FQNEAQ (reference sequence). The CDR3 contains 15 residues.

The chain recombines TRBV15 with TRBJ2-1; D perhaps matches TRBD2 (5 bases). The germline V gene has CDR1 LNHNV and CDR2 YYDKDF (reference sequence). This CDR3 has 15 amino acids. The germline V and J ends were trimmed by 3 bases and 6 bases, with 15 bases remaining between them. CDR3 in DNA: TGTGCCACCAGCAGGCCGCAGAGCGGAGTCAATGAGCAGTTCTTC. Amino acid sequence: CATSRPQSGVNEQFF.